This TCR beta chain is from a study of technical replicates of blood from four donors (TCRdb year 2017). Comment on this clone: The target of this receptor is not known. There are no base qualities to consult, and no much larger clone falls within one base.

Trimming takes 3 bases off V and 0 bases off J; junction bases not matched to a gene: 5. The CDR3 holds 16 amino acids from the cysteine to the phenylalanine. The DNA shown is the 48-base CDR3, in frame from base 1. The germline V gene gives CDR1 as SGHTA and CDR2 as FQGNSA. Library construction relied on the immunoSEQ multiplex PCR assay. TCRdb stores this immuneACCESS table with in-frame sequences only. Part of the clones is absent; in the studies checked, under half of the shortfall reflects unresolved V genes, and no reason is known for the rest. This sample gives about 80,000 clones in total; 97% of them show up just once. The ten largest clones take up 0.18% of the sample.

Sequencing input: T cells isolated from PBMCs. The chain links TRBV7-2 with TRBJ2-3, with 8 bases in between that match TRBD1. The receptor's source is a human donor in good health. The nucleotides read TGTGCCAGCAGCTTGGGGACAGGTTCTAGCACAGATACGCAGTATTTT. Translated, this is CASSLGTGSSTDTQYF.